A selection of T cell receptor beta chains follows, all from one sample in a study of immune cell composition in non-small cell lung cancer. Measured with immunoSEQ multiplex PCR; TCRdb has only the in-frame clones, and not every one. The sample lists about 10,000 clones, almost 70% occurring once. The sequencing sample was made of lung tumor tissue. The source is a human donor with non-small cell lung cancer. CDR3s include the opening cysteine and the closing phenylalanine or tryptophan. The order of the fields is J gene, V gene, clone size, D gene, CDR3 DNA, CDR3 protein. A D gene is named only where the DNA matches it firmly. Clone sizes are given selectively: once, few, many, or a class where the clone is expanded.

TRBJ1-4 TRBV7-9 once NA TGTGCCAGCAGCTTGGGGGTGACTAATGAAAAACTGTTTTTT CASSLGVTNEKLFF
TRBJ1-2 TRBV2 NA NA TGTGCCAGCAGTACAGGACGGCTTAACTATGGCTACACCTTC CASSTGRLNYGYTF
TRBJ2-7 TRBV10-3 few NA TGTGCCATCAGTGAGGCCAGGGCGCCTTCCTACGAGCAGTACTTC CAISEARAPSYEQYF
TRBJ2-4 TRBV15 NA TRBD1 TGTGCCACCAGCGGACAGGGACCCAAAAACATTCAGTACTTC CATSGQGPKNIQYF
TRBJ2-1 TRBV25-1 NA TRBD1 TGTGCCAGCAGTGCGACAGGGGAGGCGAACAATGAGCAGTTCTTC CASSATGEANNEQFF
TRBJ2-7 TRBV7-6 NA NA TGTGCCAGCAGCTTAACCTACGAGCAGTACTTC CASSLTYEQYF
TRBJ2-3 TRBV5-1 NA TRBD2 TGCGCCAGCAGGCCTCCGGGACTAGCGGGGGGGCCCCGCACAGATACGCAGTATTTT CASRPPGLAGGPRTDTQYF
TRBJ2-3 TRBV18 NA NA TGTGCCAGCTCACCACTGGGGGGGCCTAGCGGAAGCACAGATACGCAGTATTTT CASSPLGGPSGSTDTQYF
TRBJ2-7 TRBV6-5 NA TRBD2 TGTGCCATCAGTGACTGGCGGGAGCGCTCCTACGAGCAGTACTTC CAISDWRERSYEQYF
TRBJ1-4 TRBV5-1 once TRBD1 TGCGCCAGCAGCTTGGCGACAGGGGGAATAGGAGAAAAACTGTTTTTT CASSLATGGIGEKLFF
TRBJ1-2 TRBV6-6 NA NA TGTGCCAGCACGACGTCACGGCTATTCAACTATGGCTACACCTTC CASTTSRLFNYGYTF
TRBJ2-7 TRBV6-6 NA NA TGTGCCAGCAGTTGGGAGTACGAGCAGTACTTC CASSWEYEQYF
TRBJ2-2 TRBV5-1 few NA TGCGCCAGCAGTTTTCGAGAGAGGGGGAGCGGGGAGCTGTTTTTT CASSFRERGSGELFF
TRBJ1-1 TRBV5-4 NA TRBD1 TGTGCCAGCGGACTGACAGGGCAAAACACTGAAGCTTTCTTT CASGLTGQNTEAFF
TRBJ2-3 TRBV29-1 few TRBD1 TGCAGCGTGCCAGGGACAGACCCTAGCACAGATACGCAGTATTTT CSVPGTDPSTDTQYF
TRBJ2-7 TRBV30 once NA TGTGCCTGGAGTGACACGGGGCGCGAGCAGTACTTC CAWSDTGREQYF
TRBJ2-7 TRBV5-6 NA NA TGTGCCAGCAGCCCGCGCCTGGTTTGGCAAGGGGTCTCCTACGAGCAGTACTTC CASSPRLVWQGVSYEQYF
TRBJ1-5 TRBV2 once TRBD1 TGTGCCAGCAGTGTTCTGGGACAGGCGGGTCAGCCCCAGCATTTT CASSVLGQAGQPQHF
TRBJ2-2 TRBV11-3 NA NA TGTGCCAGCAGCCCCAATATACAGGTTACCGGGGAGCTGTTTTTT CASSPNIQVTGELFF
TRBJ1-1 TRBV11-3 few NA TGTGCCAGCAGCTTAGATCCCCCTTACACTGAAGCTTTCTTT CASSLDPPYTEAFF
TRBJ2-3 TRBV9 medium-sized TRBD2 TGTGCCAGCAGCACCGGGACTAGCGGGGGAAGAGTCGATACGCAGTATTTT CASSTGTSGGRVDTQYF
TRBJ1-6 TRBV7-9 NA NA TGTGCCAGCAGCCCAATAACGGACCAAATGAATTCACCCCTCCACTTT CASSPITDQMNSPLHF
TRBJ1-1 TRBV5-3 NA TRBD1 TGTGCCAGCAGCTTTACCGGGACAGGGGTAACTGAAGCTTTCTTT CASSFTGTGVTEAFF
TRBJ2-7 TRBV7-2 NA NA TGTGCCAGCAGCTTAAACAGGGCCACATCCTACGAGCAGTACTTC CASSLNRATSYEQYF
TRBJ1-2 TRBV5-8 NA NA TGTGCCAGCAGCCGTTTAAATAACTATGGCTACACCTTC CASSRLNNYGYTF
TRBJ2-7 TRBV5-1 few NA TGCGCCAGCAGAGCCGGGGGCAGCTACGAGCAGTACTTC CASRAGGSYEQYF
TRBJ2-1 TRBV29-1 NA NA TGCAGCGTCTCGGAGGGCCCGTTAGCGAAGAAGTTCTTC CSVSEGPLAKKFF
TRBJ1-5 TRBV6-1 NA NA TGTGCCAGCAGCATAGGATCCGCGCAAAATCAGCCCCAGCATTTT CASSIGSAQNQPQHF
TRBJ2-7 TRBV9 NA NA TGTGCCAGCAGCCCCAGTGGGACCAACTCCTACGAGCAGTACTTC CASSPSGTNSYEQYF
TRBJ1-4 TRBV28 NA TRBD1 TGTGCCAGCAGTTTAGGACAGGGGGCAGGGGAAAAACTGTTTTTT CASSLGQGAGEKLFF
TRBJ2-3 TRBV25-1 once TRBD2 TGTGCCAGCAGTGAATTTCGGGGGGGCACAGATACGCAGTATTTT CASSEFRGGTDTQYF
TRBJ2-2 TRBV2 NA TRBD1 TGTGCCAGCAGAGCCGGGACAGGCATCACCGGGGAGCTGTTTTTT CASRAGTGITGELFF
TRBJ1-4 TRBV7-9 NA NA TGTGCCAGCAGCTATTTGACAGGTTACGCGGCTGAAAAACTGTTTTTT CASSYLTGYAAEKLFF
TRBJ2-2 TRBV4-1 once NA TGCGCCAGCAGCCCTGTCGCCGGGGAGCTGTTTTTT CASSPVAGELFF
TRBJ1-5 TRBV6-5 large NA TGTGCCAGCAGTTTGGGCGGGTATCAGCCCCAGCATTTT CASSLGGYQPQHF
TRBJ2-5 TRBV6-5 NA NA TGTGCCAGCAGTTCGTATACTACGGAGACCCAGTACTTC CASSSYTTETQYF
TRBJ1-3 TRBV6-1 NA NA TGTGCCAGCAGTGAACGCGTGACAGGCCGCTCTGGAAACACCATATATTTT CASSERVTGRSGNTIYF
TRBJ1-5 TRBV7-2 few NA TGTGCCAGCAGCTTAGCGCTAACAGGGCCGCAGCCCCAGCATTTT CASSLALTGPQPQHF
TRBJ1-1 TRBV6-6 few NA TGTGCCAGCAGGACCTTTAGTGGCGCCACTGAAGCTTTCTTT CASRTFSGATEAFF
TRBJ2-3 TRBV25-1 NA NA TGTGCCAGCAGTGCCGTGCGGGGCAGAAGCACAGATACGCAGTATTTT CASSAVRGRSTDTQYF
TRBJ1-2 TRBV28 NA NA TGTGCCAGCAGAGGGTTAGGTGGCTACACCTTC CASRGLGGYTF
TRBJ2-3 TRBV6-6 NA NA TGTGCCAGCAGCCCCTCCGTCGTGACAGATACGCAGTATTTT CASSPSVVTDTQYF
TRBJ2-1 TRBV7-8 NA TRBD2 TGTGCCAGCAGGGGGCTAGCGGGGGACTCCTACAATGAGCAGTTCTTC CASRGLAGDSYNEQFF
TRBJ2-2 TRBV7-9 NA NA TGTGCCAGCAGCTTCCTGAACGGGGAGCTGTTTTTT CASSFLNGELFF
TRBJ2-2 TRBV6-6 NA TRBD2 TGTGCCAGCAGCCTAGCGGGGGTTGGGACCGGGGAGCTGTTTTTT CASSLAGVGTGELFF
TRBJ2-1 TRBV4-2 NA TRBD2 TGTGCCAGCAGCCAAGATGGGCGGGGGGGGTACAATGAGCAGTTCTTC CASSQDGRGGYNEQFF
TRBJ1-2 TRBV6-6 NA TRBD1 TGTGCCAGCAGCCGACCAGGGGACAGGGGGAACTATGGCTACACCTTC CASSRPGDRGNYGYTF
TRBJ1-1 TRBV11-3 NA TRBD1 TGTGCCAGCAGCCCCCGGACAGGGAGCACTGAAGCTTTCTTT CASSPRTGSTEAFF
TRBJ2-3 TRBV28 NA NA TGTGCCAGCAGTTTATTGGGGGCAGATACGCAGTATTTT CASSLLGADTQYF
TRBJ1-2 TRBV15 NA NA TGTGCCACCAGCAGAGATCAGGGGCTGGGTGGCTACACCTTC CATSRDQGLGGYTF
TRBJ1-4 TRBV19 large NA TGTGCCAGTACCAGATCAGACAGCCGCGAACTCAAACTGTTTTTT CASTRSDSRELKLFF
TRBJ2-7 TRBV10-3 large TRBD1 TGTGCCATCAGTGGCCGGGACAGGGGTGCCTACGAGCAGTACTTC CAISGRDRGAYEQYF
TRBJ1-5 TRBV19 few NA TGTGCCACCAGCTCTAGCAGGGTGGGTAATCAGCCCCAGCATTTT CATSSSRVGNQPQHF
TRBJ1-2 TRBV19 NA NA TGTGCCAGTAGACCAGGGGCGGCTGGCTACACCTTC CASRPGAAGYTF
TRBJ2-1 TRBV6-6 NA TRBD2 TGTGCCAGCAGACGCGGGGGGGCGAGGTACAATGAGCAGTTCTTC CASRRGGARYNEQFF